This T cell receptor (beta chain) was recorded in a study of blood T cell repertoires in COVID-19. Overall study context: Donors in the United States, Italy and Spain gave samples during acute or convalescent COVID-19.

This table comes from immunoSEQ multiplex PCR, and its TCRdb copy is limited to in-frame clones, with some not included. The repertoire includes a few hundred thousand clones, around 89% of them detected once, and approximately 3.7% sits in the top ten. The length of the CDR3 is 15 residues. CDR1 and CDR2 (germline): LNHDA, SQIVND (reference sequence). V was shortened by 3 bases and J by 4 bases, with 15 bases between the two germline ends. In terms of age and location, participants ranged from about 18 to 90 years and lived in around 22 US areas. Each participant's cohort was designated according to participant-reported clinical history.

This sequence joins TRBV19 and TRBJ1-1, with D possibly being TRBD1 (5 bases). The sample consisted of PBMCs or T cells enriched from blood (not recorded which). The source is a woman in her 30s who had recovered from COVID-19. The CDR3 bases are TGTGCCAGTAGTATTGGTCCGGGGGAGGGCACTGAAGCTTTCTTT. As protein: CASSIGPGEGTEAFF.